This T cell receptor (beta chain) was identified in a study of CD8+CD57+ T cells in acquired aplastic anemia. The study, taken as a whole, reports: There were around 28 CD8+ CDR3 sequences that occurred in both patients and controls.

Germline-derived CDR1 and CDR2 are SGHTA and FQGNSA. The CDR3 is 18 amino acids. V shed 0 bases and J shed 0 bases, with 15 bases lying between them. This clonotype was seen at least ten times. Its antigen is unknown. According to the study, genomic DNA was the template for TCR beta VDJ and CDR3 profiling. TCRdb re-called the reads with MiXCR, one entry per CDR3 protein. This table holds about 190,000 distinct CDR3 sequences, more than 45% found once. It was patients with CD8+CD57+ cell expansion by flow cytometry who were chosen for sequencing. Severe acquired aplastic anemia was present in all patients.

The genes are TRBV7-2 and TRBJ1-3, with D possibly being TRBD1 (5 bases). The clonotype originates from a human donor with aplastic anemia. Sequencing was carried out using sorted CD4+, CD8+, or CD8+CD57+ T cells (not recorded which) from PBMCs. For the CDR3, the DNA is TGTGCCAGCAGCTTAGCGGGGCAGGCGCCGAGCTCTGGAAACACCATATATTTT. This encodes CASSLAGQAPSSGNTIYF.